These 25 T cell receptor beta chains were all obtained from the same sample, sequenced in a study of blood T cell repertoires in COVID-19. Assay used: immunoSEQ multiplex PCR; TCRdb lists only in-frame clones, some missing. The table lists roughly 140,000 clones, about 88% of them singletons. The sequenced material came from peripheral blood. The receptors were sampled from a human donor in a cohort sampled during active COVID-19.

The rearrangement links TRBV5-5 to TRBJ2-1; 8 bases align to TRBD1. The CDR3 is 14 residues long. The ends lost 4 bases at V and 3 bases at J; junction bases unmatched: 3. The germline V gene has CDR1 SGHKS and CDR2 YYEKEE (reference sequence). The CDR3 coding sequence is TGTGCCAGCAGCCCTGGGACAGGCTACAATGAGCAGTTCTTC. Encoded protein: CASSPGTGYNEQFF.

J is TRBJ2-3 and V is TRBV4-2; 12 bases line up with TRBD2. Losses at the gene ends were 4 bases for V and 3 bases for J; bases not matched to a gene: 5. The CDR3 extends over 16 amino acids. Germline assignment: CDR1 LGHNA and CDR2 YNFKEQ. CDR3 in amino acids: CASSRTSGVATDTQYF. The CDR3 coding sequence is TGTGCCAGCAGCCGGACTAGCGGGGTGGCGACAGATACGCAGTATTTT.

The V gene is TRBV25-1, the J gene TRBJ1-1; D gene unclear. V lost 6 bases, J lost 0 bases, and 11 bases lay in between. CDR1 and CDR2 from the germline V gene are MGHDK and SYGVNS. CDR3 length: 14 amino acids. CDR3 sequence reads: CASSFHSMNTEAFF. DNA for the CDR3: TGTGCCAGCAGCTTTCATAGCATGAACACTGAAGCTTTCTTT.

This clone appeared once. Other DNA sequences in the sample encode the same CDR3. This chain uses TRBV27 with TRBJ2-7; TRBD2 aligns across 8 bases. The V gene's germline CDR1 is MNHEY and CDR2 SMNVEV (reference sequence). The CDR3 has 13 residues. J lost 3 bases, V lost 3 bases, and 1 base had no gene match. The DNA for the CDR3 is TGTGCCAGCAGTTTCGCGGGAGGCTACGAGCAGTACTTC. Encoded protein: CASSFAGGYEQYF.

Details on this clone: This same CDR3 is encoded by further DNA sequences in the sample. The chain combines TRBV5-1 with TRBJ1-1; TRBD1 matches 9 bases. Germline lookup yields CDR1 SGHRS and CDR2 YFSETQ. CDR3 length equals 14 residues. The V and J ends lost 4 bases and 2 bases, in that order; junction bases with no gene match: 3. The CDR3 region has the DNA TGCGCCAGCAGCCCGGGACAGGGAAACACTGAAGCTTTCTTT. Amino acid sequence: CASSPGQGNTEAFF.

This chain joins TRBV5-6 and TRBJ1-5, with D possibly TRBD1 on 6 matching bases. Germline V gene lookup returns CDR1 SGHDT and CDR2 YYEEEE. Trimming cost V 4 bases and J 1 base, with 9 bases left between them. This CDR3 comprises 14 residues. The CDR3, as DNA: TGTGCCAGCAGCCGCACAGGGAGCAATCAGCCCCAGCATTTT. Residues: CASSRTGSNQPQHF.

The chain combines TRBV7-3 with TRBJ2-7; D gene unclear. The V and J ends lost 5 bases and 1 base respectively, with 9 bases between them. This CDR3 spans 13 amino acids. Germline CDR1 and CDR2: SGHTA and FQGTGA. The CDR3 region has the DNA TGTGCCAGCAGCCCCCCCGGGTCCTACGAGCAGTACTTC. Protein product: CASSPPGSYEQYF.

The CDR3 spells CASSPVGVYRGEAFF. Here the CDR3 DNA reads TGTGCCAGCAGTCCAGTGGGAGTTTATCGGGGTGAAGCTTTCTTT. The chain couples TRBV6-5 to TRBJ1-1; D remains ambiguous. Deletions cut 5 bases from V and 7 bases from J, with 20 bases between. Germline V gene data show CDR1 as MNHEY and CDR2 as SVGAGI. The CDR3 sequence is 15 residues long.

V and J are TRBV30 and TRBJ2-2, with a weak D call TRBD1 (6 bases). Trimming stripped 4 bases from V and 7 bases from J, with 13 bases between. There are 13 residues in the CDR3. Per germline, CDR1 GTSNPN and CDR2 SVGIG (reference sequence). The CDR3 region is CAWTPGQIGELFF. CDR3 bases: TGTGCCTGGACCCCAGGACAGATCGGGGAGCTGTTTTTT.

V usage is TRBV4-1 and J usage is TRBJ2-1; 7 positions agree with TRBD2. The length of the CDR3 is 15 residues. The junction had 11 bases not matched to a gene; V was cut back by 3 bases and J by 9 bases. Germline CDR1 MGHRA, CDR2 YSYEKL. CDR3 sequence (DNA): TGCGCCAGCAGCCAGGCAGGACTAGGGCGGGGTGAGCAGTTCTTC. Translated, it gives CASSQAGLGRGEQFF.

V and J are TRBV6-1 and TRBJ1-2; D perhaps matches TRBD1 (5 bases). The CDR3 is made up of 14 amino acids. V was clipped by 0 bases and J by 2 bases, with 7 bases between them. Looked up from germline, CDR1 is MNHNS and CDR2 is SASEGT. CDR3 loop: CASSEAGGNYGYTF. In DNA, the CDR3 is TGTGCCAGCAGTGAAGCGGGGGGGAACTATGGCTACACCTTC.

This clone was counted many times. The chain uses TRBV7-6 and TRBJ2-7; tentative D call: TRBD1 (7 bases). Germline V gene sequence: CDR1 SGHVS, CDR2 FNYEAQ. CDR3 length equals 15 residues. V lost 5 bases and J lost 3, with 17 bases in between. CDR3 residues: CASSLQQGRDYEQYF. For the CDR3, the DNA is TGTGCCAGCAGCCTACAACAGGGGCGGGACTACGAGCAGTACTTC.

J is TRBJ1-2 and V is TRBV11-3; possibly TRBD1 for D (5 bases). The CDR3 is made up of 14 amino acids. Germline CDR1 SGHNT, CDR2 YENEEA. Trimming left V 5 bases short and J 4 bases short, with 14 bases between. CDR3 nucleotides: TGTGCCAGCAGCATTCCCCCCACAGGCTATGGCTACACCTTC. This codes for CASSIPPTGYGYTF.

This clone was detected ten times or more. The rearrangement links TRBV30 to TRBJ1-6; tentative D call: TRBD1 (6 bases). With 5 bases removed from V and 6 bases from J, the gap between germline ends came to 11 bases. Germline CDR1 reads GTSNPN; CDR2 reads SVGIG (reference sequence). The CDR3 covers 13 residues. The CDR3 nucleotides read TGTGCCTGGGGGTTCAGGGGTAATTCACCCCTCCACTTT. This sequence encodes CAWGFRGNSPLHF.

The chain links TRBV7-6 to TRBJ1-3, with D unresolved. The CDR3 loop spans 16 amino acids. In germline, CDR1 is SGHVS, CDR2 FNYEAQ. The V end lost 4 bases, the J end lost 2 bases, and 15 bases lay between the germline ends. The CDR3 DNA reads TGTGCCAGCAGCTCAGGAAACACAATTACTGGAAACACCATATATTTT. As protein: CASSSGNTITGNTIYF.

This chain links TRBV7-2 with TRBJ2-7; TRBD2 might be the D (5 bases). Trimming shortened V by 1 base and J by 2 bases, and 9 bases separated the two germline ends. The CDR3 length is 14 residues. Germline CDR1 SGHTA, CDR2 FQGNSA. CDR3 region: CASSLDPSTYEQYF. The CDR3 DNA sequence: TGTGCCAGCAGCTTAGATCCTAGCACCTACGAGCAGTACTTC.

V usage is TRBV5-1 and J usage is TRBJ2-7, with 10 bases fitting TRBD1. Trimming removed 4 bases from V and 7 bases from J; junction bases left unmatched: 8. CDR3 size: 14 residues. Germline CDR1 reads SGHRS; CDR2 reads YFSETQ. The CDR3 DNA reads TGCGCCAGCAGCCCCCGGGACAGGGGTGGGGAGCAGTACTTC. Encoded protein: CASSPRDRGGEQYF.

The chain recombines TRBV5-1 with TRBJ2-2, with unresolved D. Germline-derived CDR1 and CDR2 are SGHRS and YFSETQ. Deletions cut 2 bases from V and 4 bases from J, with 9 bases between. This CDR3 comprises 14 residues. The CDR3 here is CASSFFGRTGELFF. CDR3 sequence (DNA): TGCGCCAGCAGCTTCTTTGGGCGCACCGGGGAGCTGTTTTTT.

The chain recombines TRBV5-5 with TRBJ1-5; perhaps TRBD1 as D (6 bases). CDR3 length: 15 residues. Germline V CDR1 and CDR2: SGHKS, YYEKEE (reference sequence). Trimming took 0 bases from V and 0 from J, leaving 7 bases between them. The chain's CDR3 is CASSLGTDSNQPQHF. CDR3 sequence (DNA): TGTGCCAGCAGCTTGGGGACAGATAGCAATCAGCCCCAGCATTTT.

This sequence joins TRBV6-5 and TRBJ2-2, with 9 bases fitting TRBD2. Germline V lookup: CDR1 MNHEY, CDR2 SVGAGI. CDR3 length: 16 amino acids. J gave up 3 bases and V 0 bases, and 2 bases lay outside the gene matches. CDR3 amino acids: CASSYSAGGHTGELFF. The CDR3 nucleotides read TGTGCCAGCAGTTACTCGGCGGGGGGGCACACCGGGGAGCTGTTTTTT.

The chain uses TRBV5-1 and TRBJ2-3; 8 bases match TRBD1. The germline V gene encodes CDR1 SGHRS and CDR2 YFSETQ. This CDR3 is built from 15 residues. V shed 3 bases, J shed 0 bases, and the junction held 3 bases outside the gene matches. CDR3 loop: CASSWGQASTDTQYF. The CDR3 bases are TGCGCCAGCAGCTGGGGACAGGCTAGCACAGATACGCAGTATTTT.

The CDR3 spells CASSLSREGPASQYF. DNA of the CDR3: TGTGCCAGCAGCTTAAGTAGGGAGGGGCCAGCTTCGCAGTACTTC. This chain links TRBV7-4 with TRBJ2-7, with TRBD2 matching over 7 bases. This CDR3 region has 15 residues. V gave up 2 bases and J gave up 9 bases; unmatched junction bases: 13. Germline V CDR1 and CDR2: SGHVT, SQSDAQ. Full variable domain (outside the CDR3, taken from reference TRBV7-4 and TRBJ2-7): GAGVSQSPRYKVAKRGRDVALRCDSISGHVTLYWYRQTLGQGSEVLTYSQSDAQRDKSGRPSGRFSAERPERSVSTLKIQRTEQGDSAVYLCASSLSREGPASQYFGPGTRLTVT.

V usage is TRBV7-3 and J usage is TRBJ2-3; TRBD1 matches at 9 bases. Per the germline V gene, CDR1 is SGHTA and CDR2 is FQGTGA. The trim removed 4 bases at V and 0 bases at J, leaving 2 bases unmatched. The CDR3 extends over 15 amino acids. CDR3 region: CASSSTGGSTDTQYF. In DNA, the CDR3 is TGTGCCAGCAGCTCCACAGGGGGCAGCACAGATACGCAGTATTTT.

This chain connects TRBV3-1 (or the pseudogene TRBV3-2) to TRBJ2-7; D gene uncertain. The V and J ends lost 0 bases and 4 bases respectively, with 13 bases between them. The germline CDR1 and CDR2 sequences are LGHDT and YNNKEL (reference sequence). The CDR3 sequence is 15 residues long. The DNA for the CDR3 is TGTGCCAGCAGCCAAGATCTCGCGCCCCCATACGAGCAGTACTTC. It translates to CASSQDLAPPYEQYF.

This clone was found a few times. The CDR3 reads CASSDSGKTGSYGYTF. CDR3 nucleotide sequence: TGTGCCAGCAGTGACTCGGGGAAAACAGGGTCCTATGGCTACACCTTC. V usage is TRBV6-4 and J usage is TRBJ1-2, with D perhaps TRBD1 (6 bases). The CDR3 is made up of 16 amino acids. The V and J ends lost 0 bases and 4 bases respectively, with 15 bases between them. CDR1 is MRHNA, CDR2 SNTAGT, per germline.